The sequence of this T cell receptor beta chain was determined in a study of blood T cell repertoires in COVID-19. Trimming took off 0 bases at V and 7 bases at J, with 11 bases between the two ends. The germline CDR1 and CDR2 sequences are SGDLS and YYNGEE. The CDR3 runs 14 residues. This clone was seen only once. Repertoires were generated with immunoSEQ multiplex PCR, while TCRdb's copy carries only in-frame clones and drops some. The data contain 100,000 to 150,000 clones, over 75% of them seen just once; the ten biggest clones take up 2% to 2.5%. The sequence was obtained from a man aged 70-80 years with active COVID-19. The specimen was peripheral blood. This sequence joins TRBV9 and TRBJ1-5; D may be TRBD1 (5 bases). This chain's CDR3 is CASSVDPGKQPQHF. CDR3 sequence (DNA): TGTGCCAGCAGCGTAGATCCAGGGAAACAGCCCCAGCATTTT. The whole variable domain, filled in from reference TRBV9 and TRBJ1-5, reads DSGVTQTPKHLITATGQRVTLRCSPRSGDLSVYWYQQSLDQGLQFLIQYYNGEERAKGNILERFSAQQFPDLHSELNLSSLELGDSALYFCASSVDPGKQPQHFGDGTRLSIL.